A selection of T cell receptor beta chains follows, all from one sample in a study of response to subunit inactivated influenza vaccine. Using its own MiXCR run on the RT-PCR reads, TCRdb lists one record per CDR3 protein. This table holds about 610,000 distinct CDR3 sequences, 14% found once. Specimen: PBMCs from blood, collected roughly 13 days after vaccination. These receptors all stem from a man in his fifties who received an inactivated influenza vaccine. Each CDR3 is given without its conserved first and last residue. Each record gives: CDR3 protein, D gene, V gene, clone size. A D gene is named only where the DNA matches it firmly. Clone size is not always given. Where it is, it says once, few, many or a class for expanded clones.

CDR3 protein: SATSRPSSGNTIY
D gene: -
V gene: TRBV20-1
clone size: few

CDR3 protein: ASSKQVRNTEAF
D gene: -
V gene: TRBV7-2
clone size: -

CDR3 protein: ASSLATGGRAF
D gene: TRBD1
V gene: TRBV11-2
clone size: few

CDR3 protein: ASSTRLNTGELF
D gene: -
V gene: TRBV6-2/TRBV6-3
clone size: -

CDR3 protein: SAYLSGGLFTDTQY
D gene: TRBD2
V gene: TRBV20-1
clone size: -

CDR3 protein: ASSSGEGLLHNEQF
D gene: TRBD2
V gene: TRBV7-2
clone size: few

CDR3 protein: AWKSGGAYNEQF
D gene: TRBD2
V gene: TRBV30
clone size: -

CDR3 protein: ASSRVGLGLADSYNEQF
D gene: TRBD2
V gene: TRBV11-2
clone size: -

CDR3 protein: ASRFDTIY
D gene: -
V gene: TRBV5-1
clone size: -

CDR3 protein: AWSQRTGVLFNEQF
D gene: TRBD1
V gene: TRBV30
clone size: -

CDR3 protein: ASSLSGGMNNEQF
D gene: TRBD2
V gene: TRBV7-9
clone size: -

CDR3 protein: ASSYPTWSGGSTDTQY
D gene: TRBD2
V gene: TRBV6-5
clone size: few

CDR3 protein: SVPGPKGGYT
D gene: -
V gene: TRBV29-1
clone size: -

CDR3 protein: ASSPGQGAGANVLT
D gene: TRBD1
V gene: TRBV11-3
clone size: -

CDR3 protein: ASRGGGLT
D gene: TRBD1
V gene: TRBV5-1
clone size: few

CDR3 protein: ASSVVWGQALRTEAF
D gene: TRBD1
V gene: TRBV9
clone size: -

CDR3 protein: ASSHRGPQGSAEQY
D gene: -
V gene: TRBV16
clone size: few

CDR3 protein: ASSLGQGVAYEQY
D gene: TRBD1
V gene: TRBV11-2
clone size: -

CDR3 protein: ATDRAGANVLT
D gene: TRBD1
V gene: TRBV12-3/TRBV12-4
clone size: -

CDR3 protein: ASSLSLTRDYGYT
D gene: -
V gene: TRBV5-5
clone size: few

CDR3 protein: ASSLRSGPSTDTQY
D gene: -
V gene: TRBV11-2
clone size: -

CDR3 protein: SVDDRDRSYEQY
D gene: TRBD1
V gene: TRBV29-1
clone size: few